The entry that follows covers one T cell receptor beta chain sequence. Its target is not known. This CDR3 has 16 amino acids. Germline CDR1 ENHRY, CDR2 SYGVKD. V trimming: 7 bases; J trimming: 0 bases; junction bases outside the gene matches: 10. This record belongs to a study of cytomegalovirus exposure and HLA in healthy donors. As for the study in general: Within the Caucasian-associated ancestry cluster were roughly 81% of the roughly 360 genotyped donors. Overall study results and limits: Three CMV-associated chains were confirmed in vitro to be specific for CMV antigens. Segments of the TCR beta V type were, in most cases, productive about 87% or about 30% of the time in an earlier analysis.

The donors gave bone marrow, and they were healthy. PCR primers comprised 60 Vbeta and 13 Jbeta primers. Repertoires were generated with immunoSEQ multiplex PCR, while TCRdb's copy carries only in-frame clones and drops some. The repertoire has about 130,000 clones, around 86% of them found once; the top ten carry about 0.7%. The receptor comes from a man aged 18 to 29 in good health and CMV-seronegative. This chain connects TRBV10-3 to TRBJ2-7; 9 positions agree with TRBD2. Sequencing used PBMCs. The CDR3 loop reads CAIKRRLADSSYEQYF. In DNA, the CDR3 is TGTGCCATCAAGCGCCGACTAGCGGATAGCTCCTACGAGCAGTACTTC.